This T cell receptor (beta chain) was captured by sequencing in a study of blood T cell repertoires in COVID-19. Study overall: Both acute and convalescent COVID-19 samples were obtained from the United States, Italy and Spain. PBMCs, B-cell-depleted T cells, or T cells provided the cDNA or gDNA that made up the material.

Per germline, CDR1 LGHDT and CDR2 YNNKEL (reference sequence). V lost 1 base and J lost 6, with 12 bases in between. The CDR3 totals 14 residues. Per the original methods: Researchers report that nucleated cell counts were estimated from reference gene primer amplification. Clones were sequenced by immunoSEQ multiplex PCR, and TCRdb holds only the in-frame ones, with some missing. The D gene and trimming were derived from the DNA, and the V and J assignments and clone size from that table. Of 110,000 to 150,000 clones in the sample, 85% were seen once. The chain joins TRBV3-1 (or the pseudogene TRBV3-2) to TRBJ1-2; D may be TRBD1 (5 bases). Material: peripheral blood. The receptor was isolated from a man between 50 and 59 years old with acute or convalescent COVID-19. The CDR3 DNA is TGTGCCAGCAGCCAAGGAGGAGGGGCCCATGGCTACACCTTC. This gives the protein CASSQGGGAHGYTF.